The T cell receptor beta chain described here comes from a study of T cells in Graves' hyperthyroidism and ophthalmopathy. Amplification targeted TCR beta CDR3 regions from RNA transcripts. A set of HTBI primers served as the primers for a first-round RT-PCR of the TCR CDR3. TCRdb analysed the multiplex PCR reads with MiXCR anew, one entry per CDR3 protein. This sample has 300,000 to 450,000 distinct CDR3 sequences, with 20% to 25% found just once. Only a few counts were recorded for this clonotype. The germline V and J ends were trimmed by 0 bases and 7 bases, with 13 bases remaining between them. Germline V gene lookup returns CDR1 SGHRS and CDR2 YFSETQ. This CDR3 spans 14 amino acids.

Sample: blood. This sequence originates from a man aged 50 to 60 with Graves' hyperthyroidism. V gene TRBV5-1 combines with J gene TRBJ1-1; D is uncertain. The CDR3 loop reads CASSLAGAVNEAFF. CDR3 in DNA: TGCGCCAGCAGCTTGGCCGGTGCGGTAAATGAAGCTTTCTTT.